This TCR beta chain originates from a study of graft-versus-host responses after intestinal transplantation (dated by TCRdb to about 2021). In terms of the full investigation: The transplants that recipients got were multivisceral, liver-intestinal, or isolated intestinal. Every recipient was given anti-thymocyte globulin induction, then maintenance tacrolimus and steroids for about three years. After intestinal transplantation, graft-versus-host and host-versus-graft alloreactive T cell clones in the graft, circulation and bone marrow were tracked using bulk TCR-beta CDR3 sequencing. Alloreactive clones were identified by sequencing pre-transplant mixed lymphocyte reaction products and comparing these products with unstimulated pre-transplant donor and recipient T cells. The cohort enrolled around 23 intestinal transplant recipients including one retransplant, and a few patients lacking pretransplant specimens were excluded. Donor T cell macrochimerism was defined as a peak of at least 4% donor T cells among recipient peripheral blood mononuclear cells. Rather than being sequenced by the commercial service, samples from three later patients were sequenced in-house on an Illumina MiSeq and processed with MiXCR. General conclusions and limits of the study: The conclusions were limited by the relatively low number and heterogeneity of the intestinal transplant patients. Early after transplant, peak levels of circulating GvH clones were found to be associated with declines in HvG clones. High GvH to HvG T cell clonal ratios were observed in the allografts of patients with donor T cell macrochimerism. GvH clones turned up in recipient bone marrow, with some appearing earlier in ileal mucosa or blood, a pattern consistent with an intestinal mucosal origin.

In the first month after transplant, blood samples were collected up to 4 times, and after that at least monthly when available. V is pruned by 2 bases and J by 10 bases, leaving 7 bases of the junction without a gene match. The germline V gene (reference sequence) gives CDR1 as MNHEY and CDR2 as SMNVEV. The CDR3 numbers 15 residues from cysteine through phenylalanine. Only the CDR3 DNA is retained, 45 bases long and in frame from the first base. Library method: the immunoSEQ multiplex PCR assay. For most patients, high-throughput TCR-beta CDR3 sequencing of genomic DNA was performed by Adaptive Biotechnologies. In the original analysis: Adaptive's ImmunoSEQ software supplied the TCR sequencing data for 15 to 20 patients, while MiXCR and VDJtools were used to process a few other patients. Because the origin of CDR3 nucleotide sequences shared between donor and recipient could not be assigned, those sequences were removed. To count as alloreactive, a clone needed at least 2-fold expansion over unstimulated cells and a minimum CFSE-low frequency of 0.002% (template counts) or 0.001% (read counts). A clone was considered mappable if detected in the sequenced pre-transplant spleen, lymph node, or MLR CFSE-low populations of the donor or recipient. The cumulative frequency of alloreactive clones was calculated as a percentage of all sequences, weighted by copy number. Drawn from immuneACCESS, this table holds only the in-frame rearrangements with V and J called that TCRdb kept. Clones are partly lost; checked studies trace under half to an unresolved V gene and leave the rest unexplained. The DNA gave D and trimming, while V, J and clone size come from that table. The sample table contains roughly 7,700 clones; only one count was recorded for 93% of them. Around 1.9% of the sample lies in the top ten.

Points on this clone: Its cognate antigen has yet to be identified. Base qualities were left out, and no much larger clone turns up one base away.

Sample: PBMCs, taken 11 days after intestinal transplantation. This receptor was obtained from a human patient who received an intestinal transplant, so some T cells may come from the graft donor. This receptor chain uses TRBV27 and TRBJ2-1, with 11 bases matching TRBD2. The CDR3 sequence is CASSLGTSGGEEQFF. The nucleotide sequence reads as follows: TGTGCCAGCAGTTTAGGGACTAGCGGAGGAGAGGAGCAGTTCTTC.